These 26 T cell receptor beta chains share one sample of origin, sequenced in a study of T cell repertoires in cytomegalovirus infection (dated by TCRdb to between 2018 and 2021). Instrument used: Illumina HiSeq 1500. The raw public reads went through TCRdb reprocessing: fastp at Q25, MiXCR clone calling, in-frame beta chains kept. Each entry is one CDR3 protein sequence, shown with its most common DNA and genes. This sample holds 480,000 or so distinct CDR3 sequences; over 9% were observed only once. 10% of the sample is taken by the ten largest. Sequencing was carried out using PBMCs. The origin of the receptors is a human donor in good health (CMV status not recorded). Some clones in this sample may be carry-over from other donors' samples.

This clonotype was recorded many times. This rearrangement joins TRBV7-2 to TRBJ2-7; 11 bases align to TRBD2. The CDR3 is 17 residues long. Unmatched junction bases numbered 7, after V lost 1 base and J lost 2 bases. Germline-derived CDR1 and CDR2 are SGHTA and FQGNSA. For the CDR3, the DNA is TGTGCCAGCAGCTTAGTAGCGGGAGGGCGGCTTCCCTACGAGCAGTACTTC. This sequence encodes CASSLVAGGRLPYEQYF.

This clonotype has more than one count but fewer than ten. The chain is built from TRBV6-6 and TRBJ2-2; D unclear. The V gene lost 2 bases and the J gene lost 3 bases, with 1 base spanning the gap. Germline lookup yields CDR1 MNHNY and CDR2 SVGAGI (reference sequence). The CDR3 runs to 12 residues. Written as DNA, the CDR3 is TGTGCCAGCAGTTACCACACCGGGGAGCTGTTTTTT. This sequence encodes CASSYHTGELFF.

As to this clonotype: One base away lies a much larger clone, so this may be a sequencing read error. The chain is built from TRBV3-1 and TRBJ1-4; D not resolved. The CDR3 contains 14 residues. CDR1 and CDR2 from the germline V gene are LGHDT and YNNKEL (reference sequence). V gave up 3 bases and J gave up 4 bases, with 9 bases separating them. The CDR3 reads CASSQGSLNEKLFF. CDR3 nucleotides: TGTGCCAGCAGCCAGGGCAGCCTTAATGAAAAACTGTTTTTT. Supplemented by reference TRBV3-1 and TRBJ1-4, the full variable domain reads DTAVSQTPKYLVTQMGNDKSIKCEQNLGHDTMYWYKQDSKKFLKIMFSYNNKELIINETVPNRFSPKSPDKAHLNLHINSLELGDSAVYFCASSQGSLNEKLFFGSGTQLSVL.

This clonotype was counted at least ten times. The gene calls are TRBV12-3 or TRBV12-4 and TRBJ1-2; 9 positions match TRBD1. CDR3 length: 13 residues. The J segment lost 6 bases and the V segment lost 6 bases, leaving 5 bases of the junction unmatched. This chain's CDR3 is CASSPGTGNGYTF. In nucleotides, the CDR3 is TGTGCCAGCAGCCCCGGGACAGGGAATGGCTACACCTTC.

The chain links TRBV19 to TRBJ2-7; D gene uncertain. The germline V gene has CDR1 LNHDA and CDR2 SQIVND (reference sequence). Trimming pared 4 bases from V and 5 bases from J, leaving 12 bases between. The CDR3 has 13 residues. The CDR3 sequence is CASSKRRQDEQYF. The CDR3 DNA follows: TGTGCCAGTAGTAAACGGCGGCAAGACGAGCAGTACTTC.

This clonotype was seen only a few times. J is TRBJ2-3 and V is TRBV14; 9 bases match TRBD2. Germline V lookup: CDR1 SGHDN, CDR2 FVKESK. This CDR3 contains 11 residues. Trimming took 4 bases from V and 14 from J; bases not matched to a gene: 4. In DNA form, the CDR3 reads TGTGCCAGCAGCCTCGGGACTAGCCTGTATTTT. Its protein product is CASSLGTSLYF.

This clonotype has ten or more counts. The rearrangement links TRBV12-3 or TRBV12-4 to TRBJ2-1, with D hard to call. The CDR3 loop spans 13 amino acids. V gave up 6 bases and J gave up 4 bases, with 10 bases separating them. Here the CDR3 DNA reads TGTGCCAGCAGGTCTCTAAAATACAATGAGCAGTTCTTC. Its protein is CASRSLKYNEQFF.

This clonotype was observed many times. The chain has TRBV2 and TRBJ2-5, with D unresolved. V lost 5 bases to trimming and J lost 2 bases, with 12 bases between them. CDR1 is SNHLY and CDR2 is FYNNEI in the germline V gene. CDR3 length: 14 amino acids. CDR3 in amino acids: CASSFDMYQETQYF. The CDR3 DNA follows: TGTGCCAGCAGTTTCGACATGTATCAAGAGACCCAGTACTTC.

This clonotype was found many times. This rearrangement joins TRBV6-5 to TRBJ1-2, with D possibly matching TRBD1 (6 bases). The CDR3 runs to 16 residues. Trimming stripped 1 base from V and 5 bases from J, with 17 bases between. From germline, CDR1 is MNHEY and CDR2 SVGAGI. The CDR3 is CASSYFTRGGEYGYTF. The CDR3 region has the DNA TGTGCCAGCAGTTACTTCACACGAGGGGGAGAATATGGCTACACCTTC.

In its sample, this clonotype was seen a few times. The CDR3, as DNA: TGTGCCAGCAGCCAAGATGCGGTCTCCTATAATTCACCCCTCCACTTT. This gives the protein CASSQDAVSYNSPLHF. This chain connects TRBV14 to TRBJ1-6; D ambiguous. The CDR3 is 16 residues long. Germline values: CDR1 SGHDN, CDR2 FVKESK. Trimming cost V 0 bases and J 0 bases, with 6 bases left between them.

This clonotype was seen ten or more times. The V gene is TRBV7-9, the J gene TRBJ1-1, with 7 bases fitting TRBD1. Germline loops: CDR1 SEHNR, CDR2 FQNEAQ (reference sequence). The J segment lost 2 bases and the V segment lost 1 base, leaving 13 bases of the junction unmatched. This CDR3 has 18 residues. The CDR3 DNA sequence: TGTGCCAGCAGCTTAGTGCTAGGGACCGGGACAGTTAACACTGAAGCTTTCTTT. It is translated as CASSLVLGTGTVNTEAFF.

There are a few counts of this clonotype. This chain links TRBV20-1 with TRBJ1-6, with TRBD1 matching over 9 bases. V gave up 3 bases and J gave up 8 bases; unmatched junction bases: 5. Germline V gene sequence: CDR1 DFQATT, CDR2 SNEGSKA (reference sequence). This CDR3 is 14 amino acids long. As DNA, the CDR3 is TGCAGTGCTAGTCGGGACAGGGAAGATTCACCCCTCCACTTT. Translated: CSASRDREDSPLHF.

J is TRBJ2-5 and V is TRBV20-1; D gene uncertain. V was shortened by 0 bases and J by 3 bases, with 14 bases between the two germline ends. The germline gives CDR1 DFQATT, CDR2 SNEGSKA (reference sequence). This CDR3 has 15 residues. CDR3 protein: CSARDLINMEETQYF. The DNA for the CDR3 is TGCAGTGCTAGAGATTTGATTAATATGGAAGAGACCCAGTACTTC.

This clonotype appeared many times. V is TRBV10-3 and J is TRBJ2-6; D may be TRBD1 (6 bases). Germline CDR1 is ENHRY and CDR2 is SYGVKD. This CDR3 has 17 residues. Between the trimmed V and J ends, which lost 6 bases and 0 bases, there was a span of 15 bases. The CDR3 nucleotides are TGTGCCATCAGCGGCGGCAGGGGAAACTCTGGGGCCAACGTCCTGACTTTC. This translates into CAISGGRGNSGANVLTF.

In its sample, this clonotype was seen many times. The rearrangement links TRBV19 to TRBJ1-4, with 7 bases fitting TRBD1. The CDR3 has 17 residues. V gave up 5 bases and J gave up 6 bases; unmatched junction bases: 15. Germline assignment: CDR1 LNHDA and CDR2 SQIVND (reference sequence). The CDR3 DNA sequence: TGTGCCAGTAGTCAGTCGAGACAGGGAAGGCGCGATGAAAAACTGTTTTTT. As protein: CASSQSRQGRRDEKLFF.

V and J are TRBV2 and TRBJ2-2, with D unclear. Trimming took 7 bases from V and 0 from J, leaving 9 bases between them. Germline loops: CDR1 SNHLY, CDR2 FYNNEI. The CDR3 totals 14 residues. CDR3 loop: CASMAASNTGELFF. The CDR3 bases are TGTGCCAGCATGGCAGCCTCGAACACCGGGGAGCTGTTTTTT.

This clonotype has at least ten counts. The CDR3 coding sequence is TGTGCCAGCCTCCCGGGACTGGATGAGCAGTTCTTC. Translation: CASLPGLDEQFF. The rearrangement uses TRBV2 and TRBJ2-1; tentatively, D is TRBD2 (6 bases). Germline V gene lookup returns CDR1 SNHLY and CDR2 FYNNEI. The CDR3 has 12 residues. The germline V and J ends were trimmed by 8 bases and 8 bases, with 13 bases remaining between them.

This clonotype was seen only a few times. V gene TRBV5-5 combines with J gene TRBJ2-5, with 11 bases identical to TRBD1. CDR1 and CDR2 from the germline V gene are SGHKS and YYEKEE (reference sequence). The CDR3 spans 16 residues. The ends lost 1 base at V and 1 base at J; junction bases unmatched: 3. The CDR3 sequence is CASSLLDRGRQETQYF. DNA for the CDR3: TGTGCCAGCAGCTTGCTGGACAGGGGGCGCCAAGAGACCCAGTACTTC.

The table lists this clonotype with a few counts. The V call is TRBV4-1, the J call TRBJ2-3; no reliable D call. Between the trimmed V and J ends, which lost 1 base and 4 bases, there was a span of 9 bases. The CDR3 runs 14 residues. CDR1 is MGHRA and CDR2 is YSYEKL in the germline V gene. The DNA for the CDR3 is TGCGCCAGCAGCCAAGGTACCCTGGCAGATACGCAGTATTTT. This sequence encodes CASSQGTLADTQYF.

This clonotype was seen repeatedly, ten times or more. The chain joins TRBV6-1 to TRBJ2-5, with 7 positions matching TRBD2. V was pared by 4 bases and J by 4 bases, with 12 bases of the junction left unmatched. Looked up from germline, CDR1 is MNHNS and CDR2 is SASEGT. The CDR3 has 16 residues. The CDR3 here is CASSVPPGEGGETQYF. In DNA, the CDR3 is TGTGCCAGCAGTGTCCCCCCCGGGGAGGGAGGAGAGACCCAGTACTTC.

This clonotype was recorded many times. The genes are TRBV2 and TRBJ1-1; D not resolved. Germline CDR1 and CDR2: SNHLY and FYNNEI. The CDR3 length is 11 residues. Trimming pared 6 bases from V and 1 base from J, leaving 3 bases between. CDR3 in amino acids: CASRENTEAFF. Here the CDR3 DNA reads TGTGCCAGCAGGGAGAACACTGAAGCTTTCTTT.

Ten or more counts support this clonotype. This rearrangement joins TRBV7-2 to TRBJ2-1; no definite D call. CDR3 length: 15 amino acids. V lost 0 bases to trimming and J lost 9 bases, with 15 bases between them. Germline V lookup: CDR1 SGHTA, CDR2 FQGNSA. The CDR3 DNA reads TGTGCCAGCAGCTTAGCTATTGGTAGCTCGGGTGAGCAGTTCTTC. The encoded protein is CASSLAIGSSGEQFF. The complete variable domain, with remaining parts taken from reference TRBV7-2 and TRBJ2-1, reads GAGVSQSPSNKVTEKGKDVELRCDPISGHTALYWYRQSLGQGLEFLIYFQGNSAPDKSGLPSDRFSAERTGGSVSTLTIQRTQQEDSAVYLCASSLAIGSSGEQFFGPGTRLTVL.

V usage is TRBV5-1 and J usage is TRBJ1-1; D is perhaps TRBD1 (5 bases). The CDR3 is 17 residues long. Looked up from germline, CDR1 is SGHRS and CDR2 is YFSETQ. Trimming stripped 0 bases from V and 1 base from J, with 16 bases between. The CDR3: CASSLGGNAPPNTEAFF. CDR3 in DNA: TGCGCCAGCAGCTTGGGGGGGAACGCTCCTCCGAACACTGAAGCTTTCTTT.

This clonotype was counted at least ten times. The chain's CDR3 is CASSSTGSRGNEQFF. CDR3 DNA: TGTGCCAGCAGCTCGACAGGGTCCCGCGGGAATGAGCAGTTCTTC. The V gene is TRBV7-8, the J gene TRBJ2-1, with 7 bases identical to TRBD1. Germline V gives CDR1 SGHVS, CDR2 FQNEAQ. The CDR3 contains 15 residues. J gave up 7 bases and V 4 bases, and 10 bases lay outside the gene matches.

This clonotype was observed many times. V gene TRBV20-1 combines with J gene TRBJ2-7; 12 positions agree with TRBD2. V lost 0 bases to trimming and J lost 4 bases; unmatched junction nucleotides: 7. There are 16 residues in the CDR3. In germline, CDR1 is DFQATT, CDR2 SNEGSKA (reference sequence). The CDR3 DNA is TGCAGTGCTAGAGATGTCTCGACTAGCGGGAGATACGAGCAGTACTTC. Translation gives CSARDVSTSGRYEQYF.

This clonotype came up many times. The chain is built from TRBV4-1 and TRBJ2-7, with D perhaps given as TRBD1 or TRBD2 (5 bases each). CDR3 length: 15 residues. From germline, CDR1 is MGHRA and CDR2 YSYEKL. V was cut by 0 bases and J by 3 bases, with 12 bases left in between. DNA for the CDR3: TGCGCCAGCAGCCAAGAACGGGACGGAGGCTACGAGCAGTACTTC. This encodes CASSQERDGGYEQYF.